These 18 T cell receptor beta chains were all obtained from the same sample, sequenced in a study of cytomegalovirus exposure and HLA in healthy donors. Sequencing used immunoSEQ multiplex PCR; TCRdb keeps in-frame clones, though not all of them. The sample lists 250,000 or so clones; approximately 87% were seen once. Sequenced: PBMCs. These receptors were taken from a man between 18 and 29 years old in good health and CMV-seronegative.

This clone was seen a handful of times. The V and J genes are TRBV4-2 and TRBJ1-1; D is unclear. Germline V gene sequence: CDR1 LGHNA, CDR2 YNFKEQ. V gave up 1 base and J gave up 7 bases, with 10 bases separating them. This CDR3 region has 13 residues. The CDR3 protein is CASSQVAALEAFF. CDR3 DNA: TGTGCCAGCAGCCAAGTAGCTGCCCTTGAAGCTTTCTTT.

The genes are TRBV27 and TRBJ2-3, with unresolved D. There are 13 residues in the CDR3. V was trimmed by 10 bases and J by 7 bases, leaving 18 bases between them. The germline V gene encodes CDR1 MNHEY and CDR2 SMNVEV (reference sequence). CDR3 sequence (DNA): TGTGCCACTATCGTACGTGTCAATCATACGCAGTATTTT. Translating it yields CATIVRVNHTQYF.

CDR3 amino acids: CASSQAQTVVNSPLHF. The CDR3 nucleotides are TGTGCCAGCAGCCAGGCCCAGACAGTGGTTAATTCACCCCTCCACTTT. V and J are TRBV7-2 and TRBJ1-6; D is possibly TRBD1 (5 bases). V lost 5 bases, J lost 6 bases, and 17 bases lay in between. The length of the CDR3 is 16 residues. Germline CDR1 reads SGHTA; CDR2 reads FQGNSA.

The rearrangement uses TRBV4-3 and TRBJ2-1, with D maybe TRBD2 (6 bases). Trimming took off 0 bases at V and 4 bases at J, with 13 bases between the two ends. The CDR3 length is 16 residues. In germline, CDR1 is LGHNA, CDR2 YSLEER. CDR3 nucleotide sequence: TGCGCCAGCAGCCAAGAGTTTGGGGGGAGTTACAATGAGCAGTTCTTC. It encodes CASSQEFGGSYNEQFF.

This rearrangement joins TRBV14 to TRBJ1-6; maybe TRBD1 (5 bases). This CDR3 spans 15 amino acids. Trimming cost V 4 bases and J 0 bases, with 7 bases left between them. CDR1 and CDR2 (germline): SGHDN, FVKESK. CDR3 bases: TGTGCCAGCAGCCCGGGGGGCTCCTATAATTCACCCCTCCACTTT. This translates into CASSPGGSYNSPLHF.

The chain links TRBV28 to TRBJ2-2; D possibly corresponds to TRBD1 (5 bases). Trimming shortened V by 7 bases and J by 5 bases, and 11 bases separated the two germline ends. The CDR3 covers 13 residues. Germline lookup yields CDR1 MDHEN and CDR2 SYDVKM. CDR3 amino acids: CASTRTPTGELFF. DNA for the CDR3: TGTGCCAGCACCCGGACACCTACCGGGGAGCTGTTTTTT.

This clone was seen only a few times. At one end, the junction sequence differs from germline, possibly due to a read error. V gene TRBV15 combines with J gene TRBJ1-2; D remains unclear. Germline CDR1 reads LNHNV; CDR2 reads YYDKDF (reference sequence). This CDR3 spans 11 amino acids. CDR3 coding DNA: TGTGCCACCAGCAGAGGAGGCATCTATCATTTC. It is translated as CATSRGGIYHF.

The rearrangement joins TRBV16 to TRBJ1-1; the match to TRBD1 covers 9 bases. J gave up 5 bases and V 8 bases, and 9 bases lay outside the gene matches. The CDR3 extends over 14 amino acids. Germline V gene sequence: CDR1 KGHSY, CDR2 FQNENV. DNA of the CDR3: TGTGCCAGCTCTTCCACGACAGGGGGGACTGAAGCTTTCTTT. Translated: CASSSTTGGTEAFF. The variable domain in full, with the rest retrieved from reference TRBV16 and TRBJ1-1, is GEEVAQTPKHLVRGEGQKAKLYCAPIKGHSYVFWYQQVLKNEFKFLISFQNENVFDETGMPKERFSAKCLPNSPCSLEIQATKLEDSAVYFCASSSTTGGTEAFFGQGTRLTVV.

V usage is TRBV6-5 and J usage is TRBJ1-1, with TRBD1 matching over 8 bases. Germline lookup yields CDR1 MNHEY and CDR2 SVGAGI. V shed 6 bases, J shed 5 bases, and the junction held 8 bases outside the gene matches. This CDR3 is 14 amino acids long. CDR3: CASRAGGWGTEAFF. The CDR3 DNA reads as TGTGCCAGCAGAGCAGGGGGCTGGGGGACTGAAGCTTTCTTT.

The chain couples TRBV7-9 to TRBJ2-1, with 9 nucleotides matching TRBD1. The V gene's germline CDR1 is SEHNR and CDR2 FQNEAQ (reference sequence). The length of the CDR3 is 15 residues. The ends lost 5 bases at V and 6 bases at J; junction bases unmatched: 8. CDR3 sequence: CASSSRDRESNEQFF. DNA of the CDR3: TGTGCCAGCAGCAGCCGGGACAGGGAAAGCAATGAGCAGTTCTTC.

This chain uses TRBV6-6 with TRBJ2-7; D unclear. This CDR3 has 12 residues. Trimming pared 1 base from V and 5 bases from J, leaving 6 bases between. Germline-derived CDR1 and CDR2 are MNHNY and SVGAGI (reference sequence). The CDR3 DNA sequence: TGTGCCAGCAGTTACTTCGTCGACGAGCAGTACTTC. Its protein product is CASSYFVDEQYF.

V is TRBV6-5 and J is TRBJ2-7, with 7 bases identical to TRBD1. Germline lookup yields CDR1 MNHEY and CDR2 SVGAGI. The trim removed 2 bases at V and 3 bases at J, leaving 7 bases unmatched. The CDR3 spans 15 residues. CDR3 amino acids: CASSYGTQGFYEQYF. CDR3 in DNA: TGTGCCAGCAGTTACGGGACACAGGGGTTCTACGAGCAGTACTTC.

The chain links TRBV20-1 to TRBJ1-1, with unresolved D. The CDR3 covers 11 residues. Trimming stripped 8 bases from V and 3 bases from J, with 10 bases between. Germline lookup yields CDR1 DFQATT and CDR2 SNEGSKA (reference sequence). Here the CDR3 reads CSPTGDTEAFF. The CDR3 region has the DNA TGCAGTCCGACCGGGGACACTGAAGCTTTCTTT.

The rearrangement uses TRBV2 and TRBJ2-7; 8 nucleotides line up with TRBD1. From germline, CDR1 is SNHLY and CDR2 FYNNEI. There are 14 residues in the CDR3. Trimming removed 10 bases from V and 0 bases from J; junction bases left unmatched: 8. In DNA, the CDR3 is TGTGCCACTAGGGGACAGGTTTTCTCCTACGAGCAGTACTTC. Its translation is CATRGQVFSYEQYF.

The CDR3 protein is CASSWAGPTDTQYF. The CDR3 DNA reads TGTGCCAGCTCCTGGGCAGGTCCCACAGATACGCAGTATTTT. The chain uses TRBV18 and TRBJ2-3; D not resolved. The V gene's germline CDR1 is KGHSH and CDR2 LQKENI. The V gene lost 6 bases and the J gene lost 2 bases, with 12 bases spanning the gap. The CDR3 is made up of 14 amino acids.

J is TRBJ2-1 and V is TRBV5-6; D call uncertain. V was cut by 1 base and J by 8 bases, with 7 bases left in between. This CDR3 comprises 12 residues. The germline V gene encodes CDR1 SGHDT and CDR2 YYEEEE. DNA of the CDR3: TGTGCCAGCAGCTTGACGACTGATGAGCAGTTCTTC. Protein sequence: CASSLTTDEQFF.

The V gene is TRBV27, the J gene TRBJ2-7, with TRBD2 matching 9 bases. V gave up 3 bases and J gave up 2 bases; unmatched junction bases: 2. Germline V gene data show CDR1 as MNHEY and CDR2 as SMNVEV (reference sequence). This CDR3 region has 14 residues. The CDR3 coding sequence is TGTGCCAGCAGTTTTGCTAGCGGGACCTACGAGCAGTACTTC. Amino acid sequence: CASSFASGTYEQYF.

The chain employs TRBV30 and TRBJ2-1, with TRBD2 matching 10 bases. The CDR3 runs to 17 residues. V lost 3 bases to trimming and J lost 0 bases; unmatched junction nucleotides: 8. The germline V gene encodes CDR1 GTSNPN and CDR2 SVGIG (reference sequence). CDR3 DNA sequence: TGTGCCTGGAGAAGGCTAGCGGGAGTAGACTCCTACAATGAGCAGTTCTTC. This codes for CAWRRLAGVDSYNEQFF. The complete variable domain, with remaining parts taken from reference TRBV30 and TRBJ2-1, reads SQTIHQWPATLVQPVGSPLSLECTVEGTSNPNLYWYRQAAGRGLQLLFYSVGIGQISSEVPQNLSASRPQDRQFILSSKKLLLSDSGFYLCAWRRLAGVDSYNEQFFGPGTRLTVL.